What follows describes a single T cell receptor beta chain. This sample stems from a study of blood T cell repertoires in COVID-19. Profiling relied on immunoSEQ multiplex PCR, and the TCRdb table lists in-frame clones only, not all of them. The table records approximately 300,000 clones, about 85% of them present only once. This receptor was obtained from a woman under 40 who had been exposed to COVID-19. The sequenced material came from PBMCs or T cells enriched from blood (not recorded which).

The CDR3 is CASSIFQTSMNEQFF. In DNA, the CDR3 is TGTGCCAGTAGTATTTTCCAGACTAGCATGAATGAGCAGTTCTTC. This rearrangement joins TRBV19 to TRBJ2-1; 7 nucleotides agree with TRBD2. CDR3 length: 15 amino acids. CDR1 and CDR2 from the germline V gene are LNHDA and SQIVND (reference sequence). Germline trimming cut 3 bases from V and 7 bases from J; bases unmatched to any gene: 9.